This passage covers 3 T cell receptor beta chains from one sample sequenced in a study of cytomegalovirus exposure and HLA in healthy donors. The PCR contained 60 Vbeta and 13 Jbeta primers. TCRdb's table, derived via immunoSEQ multiplex PCR, lists solely in-frame clones and lacks some. Of roughly 110,000 clones in the sample, around 80% were seen once. The sample was PBMCs. The source of these receptors is a man in his forties in good health and CMV-seronegative.

In this sample, this clone turned up a few times. One end of the junction fails to match germline, which may point to a read error. V and J are TRBV7-9 and TRBJ2-7, with 9 positions matching TRBD1. The CDR3 is made up of 12 amino acids. Germline CDR1 is SEHNR and CDR2 is FQNEAQ (reference sequence). The CDR3 coding sequence is TGTTCCAGCAGCCGGACAGGGGCCGAGCAGTACTTC. Protein: CSSSRTGAEQYF.

This clone was counted a single time. The chain is built from TRBV4-1 and TRBJ2-5, with D possibly being TRBD2 (7 bases). Trimming removed 0 bases at V and 6 bases at J, with 20 bases between. CDR1 is MGHRA and CDR2 is YSYEKL in the germline V gene. The CDR3 extends over 17 amino acids. The CDR3 sequence is CASSQDFVGGGRKTQYF. The CDR3 bases are TGCGCCAGCAGCCAAGATTTCGTTGGGGGGGGGCGAAAGACCCAGTACTTC.

The CDR3 region has the DNA TGTGCCAGCAGCCTCCGGGACTACTCCTACGAGCAGTACTTC. Encoded protein: CASSLRDYSYEQYF. This chain uses TRBV9 with TRBJ2-7; 7 nucleotides agree with TRBD2. With V trimmed by 4 bases and J by 0 bases, 4 bases remained unmatched. This CDR3 is 14 amino acids long. The V gene's germline CDR1 is SGDLS and CDR2 YYNGEE.